This T cell receptor beta chain came from a study of regulatory dendritic cells for organ transplantation. Regarding the study as a whole: Alloreactive memory CD8+ T cell pools varied considerably between individuals.

The length of the CDR3 is 12 residues. The germline CDR1 and CDR2 sequences are SEHNR and FQNEAQ (reference sequence). Trimming cost V 5 bases and J 5 bases; bases outside gene matches: 2. This clone rates as medium-sized. Its antigen is currently unknown. Within the sample, other DNA sequences also encode this same CDR3. Clones were read by immunoSEQ multiplex PCR, and TCRdb kept only the in-frame ones, dropping some. The sample yields thousands of clones, 63% seen once. Sequenced: memory CD8+ T cells from blood. The subset denotes: CD45RO+ memory T cells. This chain uses TRBV7-9 with TRBJ1-1; 7 positions match TRBD1. This TCR was recovered from a human donor in good health. CDR3 loop: CASSPGGTEAFF. The CDR3 DNA sequence: TGTGCCAGCAGCCCAGGGGGGACTGAAGCTTTCTTT.